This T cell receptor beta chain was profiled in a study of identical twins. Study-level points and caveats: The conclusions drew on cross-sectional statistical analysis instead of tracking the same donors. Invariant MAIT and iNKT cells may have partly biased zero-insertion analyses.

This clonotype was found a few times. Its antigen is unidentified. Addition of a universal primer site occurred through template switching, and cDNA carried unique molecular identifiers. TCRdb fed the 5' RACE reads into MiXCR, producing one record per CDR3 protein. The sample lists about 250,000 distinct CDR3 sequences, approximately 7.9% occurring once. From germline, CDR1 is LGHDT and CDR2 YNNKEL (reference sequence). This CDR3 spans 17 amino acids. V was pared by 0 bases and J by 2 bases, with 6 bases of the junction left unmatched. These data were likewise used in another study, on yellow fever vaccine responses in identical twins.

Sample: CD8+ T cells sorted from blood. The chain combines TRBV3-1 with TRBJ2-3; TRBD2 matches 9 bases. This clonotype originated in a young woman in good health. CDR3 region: CASSQDDLAGTTDTQYF. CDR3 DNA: TGTGCCAGCAGCCAAGATGATCTAGCGGGGACCACAGATACGCAGTATTTT.